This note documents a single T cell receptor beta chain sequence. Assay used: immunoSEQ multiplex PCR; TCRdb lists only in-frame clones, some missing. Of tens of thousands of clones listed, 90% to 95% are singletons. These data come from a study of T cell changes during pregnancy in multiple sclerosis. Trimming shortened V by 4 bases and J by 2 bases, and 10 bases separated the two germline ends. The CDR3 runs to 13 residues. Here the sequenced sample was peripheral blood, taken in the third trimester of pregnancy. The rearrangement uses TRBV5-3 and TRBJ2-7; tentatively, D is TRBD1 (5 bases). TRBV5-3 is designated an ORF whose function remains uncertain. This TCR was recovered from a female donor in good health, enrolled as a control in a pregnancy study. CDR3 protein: CARSRTTPYEQYF. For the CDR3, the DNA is TGTGCCAGAAGCCGGACAACCCCCTACGAGCAGTACTTC.